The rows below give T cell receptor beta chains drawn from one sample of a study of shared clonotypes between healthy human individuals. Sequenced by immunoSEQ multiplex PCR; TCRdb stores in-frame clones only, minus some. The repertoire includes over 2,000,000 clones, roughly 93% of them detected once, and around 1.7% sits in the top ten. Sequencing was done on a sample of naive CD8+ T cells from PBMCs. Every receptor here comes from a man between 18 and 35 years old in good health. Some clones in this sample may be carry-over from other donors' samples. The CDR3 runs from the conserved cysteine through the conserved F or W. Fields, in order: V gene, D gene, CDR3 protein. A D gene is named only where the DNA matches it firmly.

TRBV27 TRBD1 CASKPGQGSYGYTF
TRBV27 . CASSLTGSYNEQFF
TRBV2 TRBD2 CASSRAGVEETQYF
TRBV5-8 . CASSLGGAPYGYTF
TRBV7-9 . CASGNYEQYF
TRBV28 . CASSTGRLDLLRSYEQYF
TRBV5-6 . CASSLGGGMDTEAFF
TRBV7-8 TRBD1 CASSEPDSGTGNQPQHF
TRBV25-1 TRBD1 CASIATGGYPEAFF
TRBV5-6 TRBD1 CASSEGQGGTEAFF
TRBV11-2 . CASSYPAPGTEAFF
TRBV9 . CASSVGKSYGYTF
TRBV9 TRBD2 CASSATSGRIGTYNEQFF
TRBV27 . CASSVGGGYEQYF
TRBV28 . CASSSDGPYEQYF
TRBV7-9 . CASSSSRGRDEQYF
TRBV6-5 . CASSYGEAPTDTQYF
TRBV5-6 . CASSLRNTIYF
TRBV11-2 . CASSLEPEQFF
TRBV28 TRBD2 CASSPGGRTTLQETQYF
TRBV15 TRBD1 CATSREPSQGAWETGELFF
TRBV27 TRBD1 CASSLSKGGRETQYF
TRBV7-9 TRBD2 CASSYGTSGHEQYF
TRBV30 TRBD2 CAWDLGLAKNF
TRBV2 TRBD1 CASSEIRGRHNEQFF
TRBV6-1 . CASSEWMGQGTSYEQYF
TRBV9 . CASSPLNEAFF
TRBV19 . CASRSNTEAFF
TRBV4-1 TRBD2 CASSQDQGLAGGPYQETQYF
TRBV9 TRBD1 CASSVATGGKEGEAFF
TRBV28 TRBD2 CASSSGLAEYEQYF
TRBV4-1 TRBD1 CASSQGGGYLGYNEQFF
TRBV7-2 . CATSVWLGGSYNEQFF
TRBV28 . CASTTSDLETNTEAFF
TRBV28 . CASSYNNPGPNEKLFF
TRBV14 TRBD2 CASSQGWGLAVPEQFF
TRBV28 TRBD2 CASSFSGSIYEQYF
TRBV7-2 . CASSPSQGLIYEQYF
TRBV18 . CASSLGAVNEQFF
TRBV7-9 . CASSLGEGEQFF
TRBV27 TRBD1 CASSPIGQGNFYEQYF
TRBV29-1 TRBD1 CSASGGTNTGELFF